A selection of T cell receptor beta chains follows, all from one sample in a study of Graves' ophthalmopathy and Graves' hyperthyroidism. TCRdb re-called the multiplex PCR reads through MiXCR, storing one row per CDR3 protein. Among hundreds of thousands of distinct CDR3 sequences listed, about 46% were seen once. The sequenced material came from peripheral blood. The origin of the receptors is an adult man with Graves' ophthalmopathy. Both conserved end residues are part of each CDR3. A D gene is named only where the DNA matches it firmly. Clone size is given for some rows only: seen once, a few or many times, or a class if the clone is expanded.

j_gene	v_gene	abundance	d_gene	CDR3nt	CDR3aa
TRBJ2-7	TRBV27	-	-	TGTGCCAGCAGTTTTGACCGACAGGTTTCCTCCTACGAGCAGTACTTC	CASSFDRQVSSYEQYF
TRBJ1-6	TRBV2	-	-	TGTGCCAGCAGTGAAGAGCTGTCAGACTATAATTCACCCCTCCACTTT	CASSEELSDYNSPLHF
TRBJ2-7	TRBV12-3/TRBV12-4	few	-	TGTGCCAGCAGTCCGAGGGACTACGAGCAGTACTTC	CASSPRDYEQYF
TRBJ1-3	TRBV19	-	-	TGTGCCAGTAGTCCCGGGGCTCACTCTGGAAACACCATATATTTT	CASSPGAHSGNTIYF
TRBJ2-7	TRBV10-3	-	-	TGTGCCAGCAGTTACTCATCAGGGTTGAGCGAGCAGTACTTC	CASSYSSGLSEQYF
TRBJ2-7	TRBV7-3	-	-	TGTGCCAGCAGCTGGGACGCCTTGAACACCGGGGAGCTGTACTTC	CASSWDALNTGELYF
TRBJ2-2	TRBV24-1	few	-	TGTGCCACCAGTGATCTAACAGGGTCCGGGGAGCTGTTTTTT	CATSDLTGSGELFF
TRBJ1-1	TRBV24-1	-	-	TGTGCCACCAGTGATAGACGGGAGTATGAAGCTTTCTTT	CATSDRREYEAFF
TRBJ2-5	TRBV20-1	-	TRBD2	TGCAGTGCTAGAGATCATTTTGGACGCGGCGGGGGGACCCAGTACTTC	CSARDHFGRGGGTQYF
TRBJ2-7	TRBV7-8	few	TRBD1	TGTGCCAGCAGTTCGGACAGGGGGCCCTCCTACGAGCAGTACTTC	CASSSDRGPSYEQYF
TRBJ1-1	TRBV7-9	few	-	TGTGCCAGCCGTCAGAGCGGACGGGGGAACACTGAAGCTTTCTTT	CASRQSGRGNTEAFF
TRBJ1-4	TRBV2	once	TRBD1	TGTGCCAGCAGTCCCACAGGGGGTGGAAAACTGTTTTTT	CASSPTGGGKLFF
TRBJ1-2	TRBV7-9	many	TRBD1	TGTGCCAGCAGCCCAACAGGGGGTTACTATGGCTACACCTTC	CASSPTGGYYGYTF
TRBJ2-7	TRBV29-1	-	-	TGCAGCGTTGAACCAACAGGGAGAGCGGGCTACGAGCAGTACTTC	CSVEPTGRAGYEQYF
TRBJ2-6	TRBV2	-	TRBD1	TGTGCCAGCAGTGAACAGGGGGCTGACTTTTTCTCTGGGGCCAACGTCCTGACTTTC	CASSEQGADFFSGANVLTF
TRBJ2-2	TRBV7-3	-	-	TGTGCCAGCAGCTCCCAGCGGAAAGCCACCGGGGAGCTGTTTTTT	CASSSQRKATGELFF